This entry lists 15 T cell receptor beta chains sequenced from one sample in a study of blood T cell repertoires in COVID-19. Sequencing used immunoSEQ multiplex PCR; TCRdb keeps in-frame clones, though not all of them. Found here are 250,000 to 400,000 clones, around 87% of them singletons; the top ten hold under 5.5%. Sequencing was carried out using PBMCs or T cells enriched from blood (not recorded which). These receptors were collected from a woman in her thirties who had recovered from COVID-19.

V is TRBV2 and J is TRBJ1-2; D ambiguous. Trimming took 6 bases from V and 4 from J, leaving 21 bases between them. The CDR3 has 16 residues. From germline, CDR1 is SNHLY and CDR2 FYNNEI. The CDR3 DNA follows: TGTGCCAGCAGACCCCTGGTCCTCCCTCGGGGCTATGGCTACACCTTC. It is translated as CASRPLVLPRGYGYTF.

V and J are TRBV5-1 and TRBJ2-7, with 9 bases aligning to TRBD1. The germline gives CDR1 SGHRS, CDR2 YFSETQ. This CDR3 is built from 17 residues. The junction had 15 bases not matched to a gene; V was cut back by 2 bases and J by 6 bases. The CDR3 reads CASSFKLNRGRQSEQYF. The CDR3, as DNA: TGCGCCAGCAGCTTTAAATTGAACAGGGGGCGACAGTCCGAGCAGTACTTC.

The chain employs TRBV4-3 and TRBJ2-5; TRBD1 is a possible D gene (5 bases). Looked up from germline, CDR1 is LGHNA and CDR2 is YSLEER. This CDR3 comprises 15 residues. V lost 4 bases and J lost 5, with 17 bases in between. The CDR3 DNA is TGCGCCAGCAGCCCGGGCTCGAGCGCAGGGGAGACCCAGTACTTC. The encoded protein is CASSPGSSAGETQYF.

The rearrangement joins TRBV29-1 to TRBJ1-2; D might be TRBD1 (5 bases). Trimming left V 5 bases short and J 8 bases short, with 18 bases between. This CDR3 region has 13 residues. Germline V CDR1 and CDR2: SQVTM, ANQGSEA. Here the CDR3 DNA reads TGCAGCGTTAGGACCGAGGGACTTGGGGGCTACACCTTC. Translation gives CSVRTEGLGGYTF.

The chain uses TRBV7-9 and TRBJ2-7; perhaps TRBD2 as D (6 bases). Trimming stripped 5 bases from V and 6 bases from J, with 14 bases between. CDR1 is SEHNR and CDR2 is FQNEAQ in the germline V gene (reference sequence). The length of the CDR3 is 13 residues. The CDR3 loop is CASSLTGVGEQYF. The CDR3 DNA reads as TGTGCCAGCAGCCTTACGGGGGTGGGCGAGCAGTACTTC.

This chain joins TRBV5-1 and TRBJ1-2; 7 bases fit TRBD1. With V trimmed by 3 bases and J by 3 bases, 14 bases remained unmatched. The CDR3 is 17 residues long. CDR1 is SGHRS, CDR2 YFSETQ, per germline. The CDR3 nucleotides are TGCGCCAGCAGCTCCCGGCACAGGGGAGATGGGTACTATGGCTACACCTTC. This translates into CASSSRHRGDGYYGYTF.

The table lists this clone with a count of one. V and J are TRBV6-4 and TRBJ2-1, with 10 positions matching TRBD1. The CDR3 loop spans 17 amino acids. The germline V gene has CDR1 MRHNA and CDR2 SNTAGT. Trimming removed 6 bases from V and 0 bases from J; junction bases left unmatched: 8. The CDR3 DNA reads TGTGCCAGCAGCCGACAGGGGGCCCAGGGCTCCTACAATGAGCAGTTCTTC. It is translated as CASSRQGAQGSYNEQFF.

Points on this clone: The junction shows a germline mismatch at one end, possibly a read error. Other DNA sequences in the same sample also yield this CDR3. The chain combines TRBV5-1 with TRBJ1-1, with a tentative D call TRBD1 (6 bases). Germline-derived CDR1 and CDR2 are SGHRS and YFSETQ. The CDR3 is 15 residues long. CDR3 DNA sequence: TGCGCCAGCAGCCGCCAGACAGGATTGAACACCGAAGCTTTCTTT. Protein sequence: CASSRQTGLNTEAFF.

The CDR3 nucleotides read TGTGCCATCGGGACAGTTACCACAGATACGCAGTATTTT. Protein sequence: CAIGTVTTDTQYF. The rearrangement links TRBV7-9 to TRBJ2-3, with 7 bases that match TRBD1. The V gene's germline CDR1 is SEHNR and CDR2 FQNEAQ (reference sequence). Germline trimming cut 10 bases from V and 2 bases from J; bases unmatched to any gene: 6. The CDR3 has 13 residues.

The CDR3 sequence: CASSVGQHVYEQYF. The CDR3 bases are TGTGCCAGCAGCGTAGGTCAACACGTCTACGAGCAGTACTTC. The chain joins TRBV9 to TRBJ2-7; no definite D call. The CDR3 extends over 14 amino acids. Between the trimmed V and J ends, which lost 0 bases and 3 bases, there was a span of 10 bases. Germline values: CDR1 SGDLS, CDR2 YYNGEE.

This chain connects TRBV18 to TRBJ1-5, with 7 bases that match TRBD1. The germline CDR1 and CDR2 sequences are KGHSH and LQKENI. This CDR3 contains 17 residues. After removal of 1 base from V and 4 bases from J, the junction contained 10 bases not matched to a gene. In DNA form, the CDR3 reads TGTGCCAGCTCACCACGAGGGAAAGGGGGCCCAAATCAGCCCCAGCATTTT. This sequence encodes CASSPRGKGGPNQPQHF.

The J gene is TRBJ2-1, the V gene TRBV5-1; 7 positions agree with TRBD1. The CDR3 runs to 14 residues. The junction had 10 bases not matched to a gene; V was cut back by 3 bases and J by 10 bases. Germline loops: CDR1 SGHRS, CDR2 YFSETQ. CDR3 loop: CASSYRGIEVEQFF. DNA of the CDR3: TGCGCCAGCAGCTACAGGGGAATAGAAGTCGAGCAGTTCTTC.

The chain carries TRBV10-3 and TRBJ1-5; D is possibly TRBD1 (6 bases). Germline-derived CDR1 and CDR2 are ENHRY and SYGVKD. Trimming took off 0 bases at V and 6 bases at J, with 15 bases between the two ends. The CDR3 loop spans 16 amino acids. The DNA of the CDR3 is TGTGCCATCAGTGAGTCCATTAGGGGGTCAGGTCAGCCCCAGCATTTT. Protein product: CAISESIRGSGQPQHF.

About this clone itself: The sample contains more than one DNA sequence encoding this CDR3. J is TRBJ2-3 and V is TRBV5-1, with 8 bases fitting TRBD1. Germline V CDR1 and CDR2: SGHRS, YFSETQ. After removal of 2 bases from V and 0 bases from J, the junction contained 2 bases not matched to a gene. The CDR3 covers 15 residues. This chain's CDR3 is CASSLGQGSTDTQYF. CDR3 bases: TGCGCCAGCAGCTTAGGACAGGGAAGCACAGATACGCAGTATTTT.

The chain joins TRBV5-1 to TRBJ2-1; 9 nucleotides match TRBD1. CDR1 and CDR2 (germline): SGHRS, YFSETQ. V gave up 6 bases and J gave up 5 bases; unmatched junction bases: 6. The CDR3 is made up of 14 amino acids. The CDR3 is CASNPGQGDNEQFF. DNA of the CDR3: TGCGCCAGCAATCCGGGACAGGGAGACAATGAGCAGTTCTTC.